A selection of T cell receptor beta chains follows, all from one sample in a study of CXCR3-negative and CXCR3-positive naive CD8 T cells. TCRdb re-called the 5' RACE reads and catalogs CDR3 proteins one per entry, DNA excluded. The sample data list about 62,000 distinct CDR3 sequences. The specimen was naive CXCR3- CD8+ T cells from blood. The receptors were sampled from a human donor in good health. Some clones in this sample may be carry-over from other donors' samples. CDR3s include the opening cysteine and the closing phenylalanine or tryptophan. A clone size is listed for some rows: how often the clone was seen (once, few, many), or a class if it is expanded.

>TRBJ1-1|NA|TRBV20-1
CSARVGGKDTEAFF
>TRBJ1-1|NA|TRBV5-1
CASSLEDSLHTEAFF
>TRBJ2-5|NA|TRBV9
CASSVAEPGQGVKTQYF
>TRBJ2-7|NA|TRBV20-1
CSARDGPQGVIYEQYF
>TRBJ1-1|NA|TRBV20-1
CSARLSNTEAFF
>TRBJ2-7|NA|TRBV18
CASSPTHDEQYF
>TRBJ1-5|NA|TRBV27
CASSQFTHPQGQPQHF
>TRBJ2-7|NA|TRBV6-5
CASSSTTYEQYF
>TRBJ1-2|NA|TRBV25-1
CASSRDRGSGYTF
>TRBJ1-1|NA|TRBV20-1
CSALGQQNTEAFF
>TRBJ1-2|NA|TRBV4-1
CASSQEAGTTNYGYTF
>TRBJ2-1|NA|TRBV28
CASTSPSYNEQFF
>TRBJ1-4|NA|TRBV15
CATSLGGQGSEKLFF
>TRBJ1-1|NA|TRBV7-9
CATQGEGITEAFF
>TRBJ1-2|NA|TRBV29-1
CSAEGTGRKDYGYTF
>TRBJ2-2|NA|TRBV13
CASSHGDPSGRELFF
>TRBJ2-1|NA|TRBV28
CASSSVIGTGNNEQFF
>TRBJ1-2|NA|TRBV6-2/TRBV6-3
CASRVFYGYTF
>TRBJ1-1|NA|TRBV12-3/TRBV12-4
CASSPPRGGPENTEAFF
>TRBJ2-1|NA|TRBV19
CASSYLTARSYNEQFF
>TRBJ2-3|NA|TRBV6-4
CASSGGGATDTQYF
>TRBJ2-2|NA|TRBV5-1
CASSSRSTLPGELFF
>TRBJ2-7|NA|TRBV29-1
CSVAGGPGSYEQYF
>TRBJ2-1|NA|TRBV2
CASSDSSNEQFF
>TRBJ2-7|NA|TRBV29-1
CSVGPTYEQYF
>TRBJ1-2|NA|TRBV20-1
CSARTGADYGYTF
>TRBJ2-7|NA|TRBV19
CASSSGNYEQYF
>TRBJ2-7|NA|TRBV7-9
CASSLGQGARYEQYF
>TRBJ1-3|NA|TRBV6-6
CASTQEWSGGRGSGNTIYF
>TRBJ2-1|NA|TRBV5-6
CASSLAAGGNEQFF
>TRBJ2-7|NA|TRBV29-1
CSVERVVGEQYF
>TRBJ2-7|NA|TRBV5-1
CASSSGLAGTSSYEQYF
>TRBJ1-5|NA|TRBV7-9
CASSLWTGRGNQPQHF
>TRBJ2-7|NA|TRBV4-2
CASSQDLGSYEQYF
>TRBJ2-7|NA|TRBV4-3
CASSQDLGGSSYEQYF
>TRBJ2-1|NA|TRBV12-3/TRBV12-4
CASSSFRPPNEQFF
>TRBJ2-7|NA|TRBV9
CASSVGGGTYEQYF
>TRBJ2-1|NA|TRBV6-2/TRBV6-3
CASSYKTSGGQDRSYNEQFF
>TRBJ1-5|NA|TRBV28
CASSGTGFSFNQPQHF
>TRBJ2-7|NA|TRBV7-3
CASSYGAGYEQYF
>TRBJ2-1|NA|TRBV27
CATHRSGEQFF
>TRBJ2-7|medium-sized|TRBV18
CASSPTGTGAYEQYF
>TRBJ2-5|NA|TRBV29-1
CSVELWGREARETQYF
>TRBJ2-1|NA|TRBV20-1
CSARAPTYNEQFF
>TRBJ2-2|NA|TRBV28
CASSLLASPPGELFF
>TRBJ2-3|NA|TRBV29-1
CSVPRGTSGDTQYF
>TRBJ2-5|NA|TRBV29-1
CSVEGWGDQETQYF
>TRBJ2-1|NA|TRBV6-1
CASSEGWANSYNEQFF
>TRBJ2-7|NA|TRBV7-8
CASSLGVLSSYEQYF
>TRBJ1-1|NA|TRBV11-2
CASSLGRNPPGQGAINTEAFF
>TRBJ1-2|NA|TRBV4-1
CASSQGRGASYGYTF
>TRBJ1-1|NA|TRBV4-1
CASSHDLLGANTEAFF